The present TCR beta chain was sequenced within a study of blood T cell repertoires in COVID-19. Clones were read by immunoSEQ multiplex PCR, and TCRdb kept only the in-frame ones, dropping some. The sample holds approximately 350,000 clones; about 90% are singletons and the top ten take under 3%. The TCR comes from a young woman who had recovered from COVID-19. Sequenced sample: PBMCs or T cells enriched from blood (not recorded which).

The DNA for the CDR3 is TGTGCCAGCAGCCCCAGACAGGGGCGAGGTGAAAAACTGTTTTTT. Translated, it gives CASSPRQGRGEKLFF. The chain combines TRBV9 with TRBJ1-4, with 8 positions matching TRBD1. The CDR3 totals 15 residues. The germline V gene has CDR1 SGDLS and CDR2 YYNGEE. Unmatched junction bases numbered 9, after V lost 4 bases and J lost 7 bases.